The 10 T cell receptor beta chains below come from one sample, sequenced in a study of blood T cell repertoires in COVID-19. Using immunoSEQ multiplex PCR, the repertoire was profiled, and TCRdb retains in-frame clones only, with some absent. The sample comprises roughly 190,000 clones, 65% to 90% of which are singletons, and about 12% rests with the top ten. The sample taken for sequencing was PBMCs or T cells enriched from blood (not recorded which). The receptors originated from a man aged 40-55 years who had recovered from COVID-19.

The genes are TRBV28 and TRBJ2-1; 13 positions agree with TRBD2. J lost 1 base, V lost 3 bases, and 12 bases had no gene match. Germline-derived CDR1 and CDR2 are MDHEN and SYDVKM. The CDR3 is made up of 20 amino acids. CDR3 protein: CASSFPRSGLAGASYNEQFF. The CDR3 bases are TGTGCCAGCAGTTTTCCGCGCTCCGGACTAGCGGGAGCATCCTACAATGAGCAGTTCTTC.

The rearrangement links TRBV7-2 to TRBJ2-2, with 11 bases identical to TRBD2. J was trimmed by 5 bases and V by 5 bases; bases with no gene match: 4. The germline gives CDR1 SGHTA, CDR2 FQGNSA. CDR3 length equals 15 residues. This CDR3 is CASSRRLAGTGELFF. The CDR3 coding sequence is TGTGCCAGCAGCAGAAGACTAGCGGGAACCGGGGAGCTGTTTTTT. Combining the CDR3 with reference TRBV7-2 and TRBJ2-2 gives the whole variable domain GAGVSQSPSNKVTEKGKDVELRCDPISGHTALYWYRQSLGQGLEFLIYFQGNSAPDKSGLPSDRFSAERTGGSVSTLTIQRTQQEDSAVYLCASSRRLAGTGELFFGEGSRLTVL.

This sequence joins TRBV5-1 and TRBJ1-1, with 8 bases identical to TRBD1. After removal of 3 bases from V and 11 bases from J, the junction contained 6 bases not matched to a gene. Looked up from germline, CDR1 is SGHRS and CDR2 is YFSETQ. This CDR3 is built from 12 residues. CDR3 nucleotides: TGCGCCAGCAGCTCCTGGACAGGGAGGGCTTTCTTT. Translating gives CASSSWTGRAFF.

This chain uses TRBV6-5 with TRBJ2-4; TRBD1 matches at 9 bases. V trimming: 2 bases; J trimming: 9 bases; junction bases outside the gene matches: 11. Germline CDR1 reads MNHEY; CDR2 reads SVGAGI. The CDR3 spans 16 residues. The CDR3 DNA is TGTGCCAGCAGTTACCCGTTGCCGGGACAGGGAGGCATTCAGTACTTC. Translating it yields CASSYPLPGQGGIQYF.

V and J are TRBV5-4 and TRBJ2-5; 7 positions match TRBD2. With 9 bases clipped from V and 5 bases from J, the junction kept 10 bases outside the gene matches. Germline CDR1 is SGHNT and CDR2 is YYREEE (reference sequence). This CDR3 comprises 13 residues. For the CDR3, the DNA is TGTGCCATCCAGCGGGGAGGTTTTGAGACCCAGTACTTC. This translates into CAIQRGGFETQYF.

The rearrangement uses TRBV13 and TRBJ2-2; 7 positions match TRBD2. CDR3 length equals 16 residues. J was trimmed by 1 base and V by 3 bases; bases with no gene match: 5. Germline assignment: CDR1 PRHDT and CDR2 FYEKMQ (reference sequence). CDR3 nucleotides: TGTGCCAGCAGCTTCGTCACGGGGGGGAACACCGGGGAGCTGTTTTTT. Encoded protein: CASSFVTGGNTGELFF.

V is TRBV10-3 and J is TRBJ1-2; the match to TRBD1 covers 10 bases. The J segment lost 5 bases and the V segment lost 2 bases, leaving 2 bases of the junction unmatched. This CDR3 is built from 14 residues. Per germline, CDR1 ENHRY and CDR2 SYGVKD. CDR3 DNA: TGTGCCATCAGTGAGGGGACAGGGGATTATGGCTACACCTTC. Translated: CAISEGTGDYGYTF.

This chain uses TRBV2 with TRBJ2-3, with 8 positions matching TRBD1. The CDR3 extends over 15 amino acids. Per germline, CDR1 SNHLY and CDR2 FYNNEI. Losses at the gene ends were 2 bases for V and 5 bases for J; bases not matched to a gene: 6. CDR3 loop: CASSEQGAHKDTQYF. DNA for the CDR3: TGTGCCAGCAGTGAACAGGGGGCGCATAAAGATACGCAGTATTTT. Filled out from reference TRBV2 and TRBJ2-3, the complete variable domain reads EPEVTQTPSHQVTQMGQEVILRCVPISNHLYFYWYRQILGQKVEFLVSFYNNEISEKSEIFDDQFSVERPDGSNFTLKIRSTKLEDSAMYFCASSEQGAHKDTQYFGPGTRLTVL.

The CDR3 region is CASSLSGGAYNEQFF. Written as DNA, the CDR3 is TGTGCCAGCAGCTTAAGTGGGGGGGCCTACAATGAGCAGTTCTTC. J is TRBJ2-1 and V is TRBV5-4; 7 bases line up with TRBD2. Trimming took 2 bases from V and 2 from J; bases not matched to a gene: 4. Germline V gives CDR1 SGHNT, CDR2 YYREEE (reference sequence). This CDR3 has 15 residues.

This rearrangement joins TRBV6-5 to TRBJ1-1; D may be TRBD1 (5 bases). CDR1 and CDR2 (germline): MNHEY, SVGAGI. Trimming cost V 0 bases and J 4 bases, with 9 bases left between them. The length of the CDR3 is 14 residues. The CDR3 sequence is CASSYSTVLTEAFF. CDR3 DNA sequence: TGTGCCAGCAGTTACTCGACAGTCCTCACTGAAGCTTTCTTT.